A selection of T cell receptor beta chains follows, all from one sample in a study of cytomegalovirus exposure and HLA in healthy donors. TCRdb keeps only in-frame clones here, not all; method: immunoSEQ multiplex PCR. The data show some 130,000 clones, 75% to 85% seen once. The sample consisted of PBMCs. Receptors originate from a young man in good health and CMV-seronegative. Both conserved end residues are part of each CDR3. D genes are given only for firm matches. Clone size is stated in some rows and not others, as once, few, many or a class when expanded.

V: TRBV9
size: NA
D: NA
J: TRBJ2-2
CDR3: CASSAHSGLNTGELFF

V: TRBV5-8
size: NA
D: TRBD2
J: TRBJ2-2
CDR3: CASSYTGTSGSSGELFF

V: TRBV18
size: NA
D: TRBD1
J: TRBJ2-5
CDR3: CASSERDRETQYF

V: TRBV5-8
size: NA
D: NA
J: TRBJ2-1
CDR3: CASSLGSSAWGNEQFF

V: TRBV14
size: NA
D: TRBD1
J: TRBJ1-2
CDR3: CASSFGQGKYTF

V: TRBV7-6
size: NA
D: TRBD2
J: TRBJ2-1
CDR3: CASSLVKASGHNEQFF

V: TRBV10-3
size: once
D: NA
J: TRBJ2-5
CDR3: CAISEGSNRLGAKSGTQYF

V: TRBV5-1
size: NA
D: TRBD1
J: TRBJ2-2
CDR3: CASSLQGDTGELFF

V: TRBV30
size: NA
D: NA
J: TRBJ2-2
CDR3: CAWSATSGELFF

V: TRBV2
size: NA
D: TRBD2
J: TRBJ2-1
CDR3: CASSAGTSRNEQFF

V: TRBV6-1
size: NA
D: TRBD2
J: TRBJ2-1
CDR3: CASSEHLAGLSTNEQFF

V: TRBV30
size: NA
D: NA
J: TRBJ2-1
CDR3: CAWEGGEQFF

V: TRBV7-2
size: few
D: NA
J: TRBJ2-3
CDR3: CASSLDYLGTDTQYF

V: TRBV5-4
size: NA
D: NA
J: TRBJ1-1
CDR3: CASSGGIEAFF

V: TRBV6-6
size: few
D: NA
J: TRBJ2-5
CDR3: CASSYSYTQETQYF

V: TRBV4-2
size: NA
D: TRBD1
J: TRBJ2-5
CDR3: CASSPGDRFQETQYF

V: TRBV27
size: NA
D: NA
J: TRBJ2-6
CDR3: CASSFGAGMDSGANVLTF

V: TRBV5-4
size: few
D: NA
J: TRBJ1-1
CDR3: CASSPTRGTEAFF

V: TRBV18
size: once
D: NA
J: TRBJ2-1
CDR3: CASSPGGISSQYGMTYNEQFF

V: TRBV7-2
size: NA
D: NA
J: TRBJ2-1
CDR3: CASSLEASRGEQFF

V: TRBV27
size: NA
D: NA
J: TRBJ1-2
CDR3: CASTLRSGSGGYTF

V: TRBV29-1
size: NA
D: NA
J: TRBJ1-2
CDR3: CSTQNEGLRGYTF

V: TRBV19
size: NA
D: NA
J: TRBJ2-3
CDR3: CASEDSYYTDTQYF

V: TRBV11-3
size: few
D: TRBD2
J: TRBJ2-3
CDR3: CASSLGVAGGPLDTQYF

V: TRBV5-4
size: NA
D: TRBD2
J: TRBJ2-7
CDR3: CASSLVSAGGILNEQYF

V: TRBV7-2
size: NA
D: TRBD2
J: TRBJ2-2
CDR3: CASSLIAGGPGELFF

V: TRBV2
size: few
D: NA
J: TRBJ1-4
CDR3: CASSGRLYNEKLFF

V: TRBV9
size: NA
D: TRBD1
J: TRBJ1-4
CDR3: CASSVGQVGNSEKLFF

V: TRBV11-2
size: once
D: NA
J: TRBJ2-4
CDR3: CASRRLAKNIQYF

V: TRBV28
size: NA
D: TRBD2
J: TRBJ2-5
CDR3: CASSTLIDALAGDIETQYF

V: TRBV11-3
size: NA
D: NA
J: TRBJ2-3
CDR3: CASSRRGGADTQYF

V: TRBV5-4
size: NA
D: TRBD2
J: TRBJ2-2
CDR3: CASSFSGGWTGELFF

V: TRBV27
size: NA
D: TRBD2
J: TRBJ2-1
CDR3: CASSLSGSPPLNEQFF

V: TRBV9
size: NA
D: NA
J: TRBJ1-1
CDR3: CASSVGGGQNTEAFF

V: TRBV28
size: NA
D: TRBD1
J: TRBJ1-2
CDR3: CASSLHRGRVGYTF

V: TRBV6-1
size: NA
D: TRBD1
J: TRBJ1-1
CDR3: CASMGRGADEAFF

V: TRBV5-4
size: few
D: TRBD1
J: TRBJ1-6
CDR3: CASSRRTGGNSPLHF

V: TRBV29-1
size: once
D: NA
J: TRBJ2-5
CDR3: CSVAGLQETQYF

V: TRBV29-1
size: NA
D: TRBD2
J: TRBJ2-7
CDR3: CSAFGAGPYEQYF

V: TRBV7-9
size: NA
D: NA
J: TRBJ2-3
CDR3: CASSPPPTDTQYF

V: TRBV5-1
size: NA
D: TRBD1
J: TRBJ1-6
CDR3: CASRQGDYNSPLHF

V: TRBV6-5
size: NA
D: TRBD1
J: TRBJ1-5
CDR3: CASSLDRVGNQPQHF

V: TRBV5-4
size: NA
D: TRBD2
J: TRBJ2-3
CDR3: CASSFITSGNTDTQYF

V: TRBV4-2
size: NA
D: TRBD2
J: TRBJ2-3
CDR3: CASSHPTEGLAGVGADTQYF

V: TRBV28
size: NA
D: NA
J: TRBJ1-4
CDR3: CASSPTSGSRNEKLFF

V: TRBV2
size: few
D: TRBD1
J: TRBJ2-7
CDR3: CASRGDRAIYEQYF

V: TRBV11-2
size: once
D: NA
J: TRBJ2-1
CDR3: CASSLKSGDSKRGEQFF

V: TRBV4-2
size: NA
D: TRBD2
J: TRBJ2-3
CDR3: CASSQDPWPSGNTDTQYF

V: TRBV9
size: NA
D: NA
J: TRBJ2-7
CDR3: CASSVVGAKDEQYF

V: TRBV19
size: NA
D: TRBD1
J: TRBJ1-5
CDR3: CASSIRQGNQPQHF